This TCR beta chain emerged from a study of shared clonotypes between healthy human individuals. Study outcomes and limitations: With four donors compared, 4.5% to 6.5% of naive CD4 clonotypes were shared.

The CDR3 is made up of 14 amino acids. From germline, CDR1 is SGDLS and CDR2 YYNGEE. Trimming shortened V by 4 bases and J by 6 bases, and 14 bases separated the two germline ends. Assay execution proceeded at the deep level. Original analysis: ImmunoSEQ supplied junction-only sequences lacking quality scores, so filtering was different. The method was immunoSEQ multiplex PCR; TCRdb's version includes in-frame clones alone and lacks a portion of them. Clonal size and the V and J genes are those of that table, whereas D and trimming came from the DNA. The table has fewer than 1.8 million clones, 98% to 99% seen once; the top ten hold roughly 0.35%. Worth noting for this clone: Antigen: not known.

The sequenced sample consisted of naive CD4+ T cells sorted from blood. Subset indicated: CD45RA+ positively selected. The chain combines TRBV9 with TRBJ2-1, with D unclear. The sequence came from a man aged 25 to 45 in good health. DNA for the CDR3: TGTGCCAGCAGCCCCGGGTTGGGTCCCAATGAGCAGTTCTTC. Translating it yields CASSPGLGPNEQFF.